A selection of T cell receptor beta chains follows, all from one sample in a study of T cell responses to AZD1222 COVID-19 vaccine. Sequenced by immunoSEQ multiplex PCR; TCRdb stores in-frame clones only, minus some. The profile shows approximately 120,000 clones, 89% of them singletons. Sequenced here: peripheral blood, sampled on day 0 of AZD1222 vaccination. The receptors were gathered from an adult in good health. The CDR3 runs from the conserved cysteine through the conserved F or W. The D gene is left open where the match is weak. Clone size is given for some rows only: seen once, a few or many times, or a class if the clone is expanded.

13	TRBJ1-2	TRBV5-1	-	-	TGCGCCAGCAGCTTGGACGGGGGCTATGGCTACACCTTC	CASSLDGGYGYTF
15	TRBJ2-5	TRBV5-6	TRBD1	-	TGTGCCAGCAGCTACGGACAGGGGAGTATGGAGACCCAGTACTTC	CASSYGQGSMETQYF
15	TRBJ1-5	TRBV19	TRBD1	-	TGTGCCAGTAGTATACCAGGGGGAGGCAATCAGCCCCAGCATTTT	CASSIPGGGNQPQHF
12	TRBJ2-7	TRBV24-1	-	once	TGTGCCACCAGTGAGGGGCGGAGCGAGCAGTACTTC	CATSEGRSEQYF
14	TRBJ1-2	TRBV6-5	-	once	TGTGCCAGCAGTTACTCGACGGGGTCGGGTGGCTACACCTTC	CASSYSTGSGGYTF
12	TRBJ2-7	TRBV12-3/TRBV12-4	TRBD1	-	TGTGCCTCGGGACAGGGGGCGCACGAGCAGTACTTC	CASGQGAHEQYF
14	TRBJ1-2	TRBV5-6	-	once	TGTGCCAGCAGCCCCGGGGTAGGGCAGCCCGGCTACACCTTC	CASSPGVGQPGYTF
14	TRBJ2-3	TRBV6-1	-	few	TGTGCCAGCAGTGAAAGGTCCAAACCAGATACGCAGTATTTT	CASSERSKPDTQYF
14	TRBJ2-2	TRBV28	TRBD1	-	TGTGCCAGCAGTCTACAGGGGGTCTCCGGGGAGCTGTTTTTT	CASSLQGVSGELFF
17	TRBJ2-7	TRBV5-4	TRBD2	-	TGTGCCAGCAGGTTCAGGGGCGGGACTAGCGGAAACTACGAGCAGTACTTC	CASRFRGGTSGNYEQYF
16	TRBJ1-3	TRBV6-1	-	-	TGTGCCAGCAGTGAATTGACAGGTCGTAGTCGAAACACCATATATTTT	CASSELTGRSRNTIYF
16	TRBJ2-2	TRBV5-6	-	-	TGTGCCAGCAGCTCACTCCAGGACAGACACCACCGGGAGCTGTTTTTT	CASSSLQDRHHRELFF
15	TRBJ2-7	TRBV19	-	-	TGTGCCAGTAGTATAGGCCAGGGGAGCTCCTACGAGCAGTACTTC	CASSIGQGSSYEQYF
13	TRBJ2-7	TRBV6-5	TRBD2	-	TGTGCCAGTAGACTAGCCCTAAAACACGAGCAGTACTTC	CASRLALKHEQYF
17	TRBJ2-4	TRBV4-1	TRBD2	once	TGCGCCAGCAGCCCTCTTGGGACTAGCGGGAGATCGCGTATTCAGTACTTC	CASSPLGTSGRSRIQYF
13	TRBJ2-3	TRBV5-4	-	-	TGTGCCAGCAGCTGGAGGATCACAGATACGCAGTATTTT	CASSWRITDTQYF
15	TRBJ1-2	TRBV4-1	TRBD1	-	TGCGCCAGCAGCCATCCAGACAGGGCCGTGGATGGCTACACCTTC	CASSHPDRAVDGYTF
14	TRBJ2-3	TRBV6-2/TRBV6-3	-	-	TGTGCCAGCAGCCCCGCAATGGACACAGATACGCAGTATTTT	CASSPAMDTDTQYF
12	TRBJ2-1	TRBV6-5	-	-	TGTGCCAGCAGTCAATTTGAAAATGAGCAGTTCTTC	CASSQFENEQFF
14	TRBJ2-3	TRBV18	TRBD2	-	TGTGCCAGCTCACCGACTAGCGGATCAGATACGCAGTATTTT	CASSPTSGSDTQYF
13	TRBJ2-5	TRBV30	-	once	TGTGCCTGGAGTGTACGCCGGGAAGAGACCCAGTACTTC	CAWSVRREETQYF
12	TRBJ1-1	TRBV19	TRBD1	-	TGTGCCAGTAGAACAGGGGGGACTGAAGCTTTCTTT	CASRTGGTEAFF
15	TRBJ1-1	TRBV21-1	-	-	TGTGCCAGCAGCCCCACCGGGACCCCGAACACTGAAGCTTTCTTT	CASSPTGTPNTEAFF
18	TRBJ2-1	TRBV5-1	-	-	TGCGCCAGCAGCTTGGGTCTACTGGGAAACCTTGCCTACAATGAGCAGTTCTTC	CASSLGLLGNLAYNEQFF
15	TRBJ1-5	TRBV28	TRBD1	-	TGTGCCAGCAGTTCCCCGACAGGGGGCAATCAGCCCCAGCATTTT	CASSSPTGGNQPQHF
16	TRBJ1-1	TRBV6-1	-	-	TGTGCCAGCAGTGACCGGGCCAGAAACATGAACACTGAAGCTTTCTTT	CASSDRARNMNTEAFF
14	TRBJ2-1	TRBV29-1	TRBD2	-	TGCAGCTCGCGCCTTAGCGGGTTTAGGGATGAGCAGTTCTTC	CSSRLSGFRDEQFF
12	TRBJ2-1	TRBV6-5	-	-	TGTGCCAGCAGTTTGGACAGCTCTGAGCAGTTCTTC	CASSLDSSEQFF
17	TRBJ2-2	TRBV14	-	-	TGTGCCAGCAGCCAAATGGACCGAAGGGGAAACACCGGGGAGCTGTTTTTT	CASSQMDRRGNTGELFF
16	TRBJ1-5	TRBV19	-	-	TGTGCCAGTAGGTTACAGGGCCCGCTCGACAATCAGCCCCAGCATTTT	CASRLQGPLDNQPQHF
20	TRBJ2-2	TRBV24-1	TRBD1	-	TGTGCCACCAGTGATTTAAAACCGAGACAGGGGATCGTGGACACCGGGGAGCTGTTTTTT	CATSDLKPRQGIVDTGELFF
16	TRBJ2-5	TRBV4-1	TRBD1	once	TGCGCCAGCAGCCAACCGACAGGGAGAAGGGGAGAGACCCAGTACTTC	CASSQPTGRRGETQYF